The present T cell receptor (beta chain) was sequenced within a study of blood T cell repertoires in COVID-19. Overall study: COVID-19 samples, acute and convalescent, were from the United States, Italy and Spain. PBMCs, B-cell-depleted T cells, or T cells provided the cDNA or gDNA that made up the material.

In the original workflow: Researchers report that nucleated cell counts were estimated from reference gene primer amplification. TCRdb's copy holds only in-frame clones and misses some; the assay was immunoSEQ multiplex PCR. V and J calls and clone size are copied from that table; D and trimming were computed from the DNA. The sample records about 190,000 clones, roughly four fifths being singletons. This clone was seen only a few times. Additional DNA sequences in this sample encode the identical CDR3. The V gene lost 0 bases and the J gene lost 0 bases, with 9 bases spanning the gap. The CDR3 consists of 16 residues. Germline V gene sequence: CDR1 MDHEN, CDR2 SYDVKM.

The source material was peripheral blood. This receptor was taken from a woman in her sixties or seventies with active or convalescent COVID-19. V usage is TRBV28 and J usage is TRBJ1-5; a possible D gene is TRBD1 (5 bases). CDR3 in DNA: TGTGCCAGCAGTTTATGGACAGTTAATAGCAATCAGCCCCAGCATTTT. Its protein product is CASSLWTVNSNQPQHF.